The 7 T cell receptor beta chains presented below share a single source sample, sequenced in a study of cytomegalovirus exposure and HLA in healthy donors. A multiplex PCR was run with 60 Vbeta primers and 13 Jbeta primers. This table comes from immunoSEQ multiplex PCR, and its TCRdb copy is limited to in-frame clones, with some not included. The table has nearly 110,000 clones, around 75% seen once. The sequencing sample was made of PBMCs. These receptors originate from a man aged 35-49 years in good health and CMV-seronegative.

The gene calls are TRBV12-2 and TRBJ1-3. TRBV12-2 counts as a pseudogene. The CDR3 covers 15 residues. The CDR3 DNA reads as TGTGCAAGTCGCTTAGCGAGGAAGCGAGGAAACACCATATATTTT. Residues: CASRLARKRGNTIYF.

This chain uses TRBV2 with TRBJ1-5; D is possibly TRBD1 (6 bases). The CDR3 length is 15 residues. Trimming shortened V by 5 bases and J by 0 bases, and 11 bases separated the two germline ends. Germline loops: CDR1 SNHLY, CDR2 FYNNEI. CDR3 sequence (DNA): TGTGCCAGCAGTCGCGACAGGTCTAGCAATCAGCCCCAGCATTTT. Translated: CASSRDRSSNQPQHF.

The rearrangement uses TRBV2 and TRBJ1-6; TRBD1 agrees at 7 bases. With V trimmed by 4 bases and J by 8 bases, 5 bases remained unmatched. Germline CDR1 reads SNHLY; CDR2 reads FYNNEI. CDR3 length: 14 residues. The CDR3 DNA follows: TGTGCCAGCAGTGCGGACAGGACTTATTCACCCCTCCACTTT. Amino acid sequence: CASSADRTYSPLHF.

The CDR3 DNA is TGTGCCAGCAGCTTAGCGGGGGGGGCACAAGAGACCCAGTACTTC. Translation gives CASSLAGGAQETQYF. V and J are TRBV7-8 and TRBJ2-5, with D possibly TRBD2 on 7 matching bases. The germline V and J ends were trimmed by 0 bases and 2 bases, with 10 bases remaining between them. CDR1 is SGHVS, CDR2 FQNEAQ, per germline. The CDR3 covers 15 residues.

The genes are TRBV5-6 and TRBJ2-1; D may be TRBD1 (6 bases). The CDR3 has 14 residues. Looked up from germline, CDR1 is SGHDT and CDR2 is YYEEEE. Deletions cut 4 bases from V and 4 bases from J, with 12 bases between. CDR3 coding DNA: TGTGCCAGCAGCGGGGGTACAGGGTACAATGAGCAGTTCTTC. It codes for CASSGGTGYNEQFF.

The rearrangement joins TRBV6-1 to TRBJ1-1; the match to TRBD1 covers 9 bases. V shed 8 bases, J shed 3 bases, and the junction held 4 bases outside the gene matches. The CDR3 is 13 residues long. Germline V lookup: CDR1 MNHNS, CDR2 SASEGT. The CDR3 coding sequence is TGTGCCAGCCTGTGGGACAGGGACACTGAAGCTTTCTTT. Translating it yields CASLWDRDTEAFF.

The chain links TRBV6-5 to TRBJ2-5, with 10 positions matching TRBD2. Germline V gene lookup returns CDR1 MNHEY and CDR2 SVGAGI. The CDR3 runs 15 residues. Trimming at V came to 6 bases and at J to 4 bases, leaving 8 bases not matched to a gene. CDR3 sequence: CASRAGGRVGETQYF. CDR3 DNA: TGTGCCAGCAGAGCGGGGGGGCGGGTCGGAGAGACCCAGTACTTC.